The next 10 T cell receptor beta chains were all read from a single sample in a study of blood T cell repertoires in COVID-19. Assay used: immunoSEQ multiplex PCR; TCRdb lists only in-frame clones, some missing. The table shows about 52,000 clones, with 82% occurring only once. The sample consisted of peripheral blood. These receptors were obtained from a man older than 75 with COVID-19, enrolled during active disease.

The chain links TRBV14 to TRBJ2-1, with D perhaps matching TRBD2 (7 bases). The V and J ends lost 2 bases and 7 bases respectively, with 15 bases between them. Germline V lookup: CDR1 SGHDN, CDR2 FVKESK. This CDR3 has 15 amino acids. The CDR3 coding sequence is TGTGCCAGCAGCCAAATGGGGGAGGGGGAGAATGAGCAGTTCTTC. It is translated as CASSQMGEGENEQFF.

The chain uses TRBV11-2 and TRBJ2-2; TRBD1 aligns across 7 bases. The CDR3 is 12 residues long. Germline V CDR1 and CDR2: SGHAT, FQNNGV. V shed 11 bases, J shed 8 bases, and the junction held 8 bases outside the gene matches. The chain's CDR3 is CACRQGPGELFF. The CDR3 nucleotides read TGTGCCTGTAGACAGGGACCGGGGGAGCTGTTTTTT. The full variable domain, with the rest looked up from reference TRBV11-2 and TRBJ2-2, is EAGVAQSPRYKIIEKRQSVAFWCNPISGHATLYWYQQILGQGPKLLIQFQNNGVVDDSQLPKDRFSAERLKGVDSTLKIQPAKLEDSAVYLCACRQGPGELFFGEGSRLTVL.

The CDR3, as DNA: TGTGCCAGTAGTATACGGACAGGGACGAATCAGCCCCAGCATTTT. Translation: CASSIRTGTNQPQHF. The chain uses TRBV19 and TRBJ1-5; TRBD1 aligns across 8 bases. The V gene's germline CDR1 is LNHDA and CDR2 SQIVND (reference sequence). The ends lost 2 bases at V and 4 bases at J; junction bases unmatched: 4. The CDR3 spans 15 residues.

The chain is built from TRBV19 and TRBJ2-6; a possible D gene is TRBD2 (5 bases). Per germline, CDR1 LNHDA and CDR2 SQIVND (reference sequence). This CDR3 spans 15 amino acids. V lost 7 bases and J lost 0, with 10 bases in between. Here the CDR3 DNA reads TGTGCCAGTACCATAGGAGGCTCTGGGGCCAACGTCCTGACTTTC. Its protein is CASTIGGSGANVLTF.

The chain carries TRBV7-9 and TRBJ1-1, with D possibly being TRBD1 (5 bases). Trimming left V 5 bases short and J 0 bases short, with 10 bases between. Per the germline V gene, CDR1 is SEHNR and CDR2 is FQNEAQ (reference sequence). The CDR3 loop spans 14 amino acids. In DNA, the CDR3 is TGTGCCAGCAGCACAGGATCCTTGAACACTGAAGCTTTCTTT. The encoded protein is CASSTGSLNTEAFF.

The V and J genes are TRBV2 and TRBJ1-4, with D perhaps TRBD1 (6 bases). Germline loops: CDR1 SNHLY, CDR2 FYNNEI. The CDR3 consists of 14 residues. V was trimmed by 7 bases and J by 4 bases, leaving 13 bases between them. The CDR3, as DNA: TGTGCCAGCAACAAGCAGGGGTTTAATGAAAAACTGTTTTTT. Its translation: CASNKQGFNEKLFF.

The genes are TRBV19 and TRBJ2-5; 7 bases are shared with TRBD2. Germline V lookup: CDR1 LNHDA, CDR2 SQIVND (reference sequence). V shed 9 bases, J shed 7 bases, and the junction held 8 bases outside the gene matches. CDR3 length: 12 amino acids. DNA for the CDR3: TGTGCCAGCACCTCCGGGGAGGGGACCCAGTACTTC. This translates into CASTSGEGTQYF.

This chain uses TRBV6-2 or TRBV6-3 with TRBJ2-7; 7 positions agree with TRBD2. The V gene's germline CDR1 is MNHEY and CDR2 SVGEGT. The CDR3 runs to 13 residues. Trimming at V came to 2 bases and at J to 9 bases, leaving 7 bases not matched to a gene. CDR3 nucleotide sequence: TGTGCCAGCAGTTACGAGGGAGGGCGGAGGCAGTACGTC. Encoded protein: CASSYEGGRRQYV.

J is TRBJ1-6 and V is TRBV7-9; D unclear. Per the germline V gene, CDR1 is SEHNR and CDR2 is FQNEAQ (reference sequence). The CDR3 runs 15 residues. The V end lost 2 bases, the J end lost 6 bases, and 11 bases lay between the germline ends. Here the CDR3 reads CASSLTPGINSPLHF. The CDR3 DNA reads TGTGCCAGCAGCTTAACTCCGGGGATTAATTCACCCCTCCACTTT.

The CDR3 DNA reads as TGTGCCAGCAGCGTAGCCCCGGGAACCTACGAGCAGTACTTC. This gives the protein CASSVAPGTYEQYF. The chain carries TRBV9 and TRBJ2-7, with TRBD2 as a possible D gene (5 bases). In germline, CDR1 is SGDLS, CDR2 YYNGEE. The CDR3 spans 14 residues. Deletions cut 0 bases from V and 2 bases from J, with 9 bases between.